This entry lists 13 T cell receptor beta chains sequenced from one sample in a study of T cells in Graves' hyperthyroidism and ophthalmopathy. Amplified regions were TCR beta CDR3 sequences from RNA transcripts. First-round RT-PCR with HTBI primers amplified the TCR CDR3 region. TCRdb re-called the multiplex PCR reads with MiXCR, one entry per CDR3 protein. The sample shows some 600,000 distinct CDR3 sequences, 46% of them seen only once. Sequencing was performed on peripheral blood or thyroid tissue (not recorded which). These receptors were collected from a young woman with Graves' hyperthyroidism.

CDR3 protein: CASSRDRGPHEQYF. DNA of the CDR3: TGTGCCAGCAGCCGGGACAGGGGCCCCCACGAGCAGTACTTC. The chain uses TRBV2 and TRBJ2-7; the match to TRBD1 covers 10 bases. Germline CDR1 and CDR2: SNHLY and FYNNEI. This CDR3 is 14 amino acids long. J gave up 5 bases and V 6 bases, and 7 bases lay outside the gene matches.

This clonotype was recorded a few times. CDR3 DNA: TGTGCCAGCAACCCTTCTAGCGAGGCCTTTGGGGAGCAGTACTTC. Translated, it gives CASNPSSEAFGEQYF. The chain combines TRBV2 with TRBJ2-7, with D maybe TRBD2 (6 bases). Germline assignment: CDR1 SNHLY and CDR2 FYNNEI. The CDR3 loop spans 15 amino acids. V was pared by 7 bases and J by 7 bases, with 23 bases between.

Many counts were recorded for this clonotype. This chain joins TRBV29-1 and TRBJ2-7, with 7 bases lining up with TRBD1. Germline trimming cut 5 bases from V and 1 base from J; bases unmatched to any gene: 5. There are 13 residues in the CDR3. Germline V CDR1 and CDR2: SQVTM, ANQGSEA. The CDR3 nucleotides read TGCAGCGTTATACCGGACAGGTCCTACGAGCAGTACTTC. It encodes CSVIPDRSYEQYF.

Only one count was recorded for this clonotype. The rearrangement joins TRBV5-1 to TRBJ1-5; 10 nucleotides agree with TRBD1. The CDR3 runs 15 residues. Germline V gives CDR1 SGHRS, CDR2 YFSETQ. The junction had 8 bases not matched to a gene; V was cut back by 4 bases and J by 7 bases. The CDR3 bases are TGCGCCAGCAGCGTCGACAGGGGGCCAGGGCAGCCCCAGCATTTT. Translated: CASSVDRGPGQPQHF.

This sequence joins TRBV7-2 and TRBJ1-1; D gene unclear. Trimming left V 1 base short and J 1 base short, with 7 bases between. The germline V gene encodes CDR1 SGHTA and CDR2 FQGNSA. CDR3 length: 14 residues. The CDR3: CASSLGSENTEAFF. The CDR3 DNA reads TGTGCCAGCAGCTTAGGCTCGGAGAACACTGAAGCTTTCTTT.

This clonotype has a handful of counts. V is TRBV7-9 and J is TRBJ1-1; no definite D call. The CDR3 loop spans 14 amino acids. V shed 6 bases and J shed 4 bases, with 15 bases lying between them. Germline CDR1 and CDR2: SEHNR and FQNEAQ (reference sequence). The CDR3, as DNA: TGTGCCAGCAGTTACTCGGGCCTGGGCACTGAAGCTTTCTTT. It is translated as CASSYSGLGTEAFF.

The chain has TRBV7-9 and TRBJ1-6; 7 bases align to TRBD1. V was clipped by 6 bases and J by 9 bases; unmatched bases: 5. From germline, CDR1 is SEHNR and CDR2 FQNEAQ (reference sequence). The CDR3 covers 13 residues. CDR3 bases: TGTGCCAGCAGAGCGGGACAGTCTTCACCCCTCCACTTT. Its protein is CASRAGQSSPLHF. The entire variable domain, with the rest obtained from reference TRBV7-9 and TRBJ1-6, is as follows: DTGVSQNPRHKITKRGQNVTFRCDPISEHNRLYWYRQTLGQGPEFLTYFQNEAQLEKSRLLSDRFSAERPKGSFSTLEIQRTEQGDSAMYLCASRAGQSSPLHFGNGTRLTVT.

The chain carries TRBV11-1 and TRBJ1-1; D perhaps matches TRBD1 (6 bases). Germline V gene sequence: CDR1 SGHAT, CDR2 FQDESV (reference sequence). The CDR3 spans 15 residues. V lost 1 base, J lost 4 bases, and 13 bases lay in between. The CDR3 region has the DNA TGTGCCAGCAGCTTAGTTGGGGGCTGGAGCACTGAAGCTTTCTTT. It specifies CASSLVGGWSTEAFF.

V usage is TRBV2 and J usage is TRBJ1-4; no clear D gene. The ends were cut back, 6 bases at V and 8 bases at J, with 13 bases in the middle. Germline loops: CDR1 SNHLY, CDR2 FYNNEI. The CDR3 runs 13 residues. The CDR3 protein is CASRDLMKEKLFF. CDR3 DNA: TGTGCCAGCAGAGACTTAATGAAAGAAAAACTGTTTTTT.

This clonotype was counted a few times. Here the CDR3 reads CSARTGFNYGYTF. For the CDR3, the DNA is TGCAGTGCCCGGACAGGCTTTAACTATGGCTACACCTTC. V usage is TRBV20-1 and J usage is TRBJ1-2, with TRBD1 identical over 7 bases. Germline CDR1 DFQATT, CDR2 SNEGSKA (reference sequence). With V trimmed by 6 bases and J by 1 base, 5 bases remained unmatched. The CDR3 is 13 amino acids.

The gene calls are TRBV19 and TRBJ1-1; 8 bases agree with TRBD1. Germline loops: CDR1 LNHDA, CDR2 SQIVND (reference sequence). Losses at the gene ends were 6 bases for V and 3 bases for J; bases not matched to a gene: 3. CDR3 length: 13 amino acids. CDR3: CASRDRVDTEAFF. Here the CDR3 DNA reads TGTGCCAGTAGGGACAGGGTTGACACTGAAGCTTTCTTT.

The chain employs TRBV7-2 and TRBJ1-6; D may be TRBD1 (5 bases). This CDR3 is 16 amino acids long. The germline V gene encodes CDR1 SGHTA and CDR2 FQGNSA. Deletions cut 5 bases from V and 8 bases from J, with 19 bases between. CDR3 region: CASSALAGALDSPLHF. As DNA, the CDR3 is TGTGCCAGCAGCGCCTTAGCCGGGGCCCTGGATTCACCCCTCCACTTT.

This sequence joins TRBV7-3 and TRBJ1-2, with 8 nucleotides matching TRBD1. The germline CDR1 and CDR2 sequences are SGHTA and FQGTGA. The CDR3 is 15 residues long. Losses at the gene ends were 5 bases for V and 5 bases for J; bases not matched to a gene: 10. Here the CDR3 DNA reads TGTGCCAGCAGCCCAACAGGGGGGGTCGCTTATGGCTACACCTTC. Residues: CASSPTGGVAYGYTF. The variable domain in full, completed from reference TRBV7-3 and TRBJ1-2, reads GAGVSQTPSNKVTEKGKYVELRCDPISGHTALYWYRQSLGQGPEFLIYFQGTGAADDSGLPNDRFFAVRPEGSVSTLKIQRTERGDSAVYLCASSPTGGVAYGYTFGSGTRLTVV.